This T cell receptor beta chain was found in a study of CD8+CD57+ T cells in acquired aplastic anemia. Points from the study as a whole: Patients showed no significant difference from controls in CD8+ Simpson's diversity. Both patients and controls carried the same twenty-nine CD8+ CDR3 sequences.

CDR3 and TCR beta VDJ profiling relied on genomic DNA as the template. TCRdb re-analysed the reads in MiXCR, keeping a single row per CDR3 protein. Of 250,000 or so distinct CDR3 sequences in the sample, more than 40% were seen once. The CDR3 totals 14 residues. The germline gives CDR1 MNHEY, CDR2 SMNVEV (reference sequence). V was clipped by 9 bases and J by 0 bases, with 12 bases between them. Those patients picked for sequencing had displayed CD8+CD57+ cell expansion on flow cytometry. The diagnosis in all patients was severe acquired aplastic anemia. This clonotype was seen repeatedly, ten times or more. The antigen remains undetermined.

The sequenced sample was sorted CD4+, CD8+, or CD8+CD57+ T cells (not recorded which) from PBMCs. The V and J genes are TRBV27 and TRBJ1-5, with no clear D. The source of this sequence is a human donor with aplastic anemia. CDR3 loop: CASSRGYSNQPQHF. The CDR3 DNA follows: TGTGCCAGTAGTAGAGGGTATAGCAATCAGCCCCAGCATTTT.